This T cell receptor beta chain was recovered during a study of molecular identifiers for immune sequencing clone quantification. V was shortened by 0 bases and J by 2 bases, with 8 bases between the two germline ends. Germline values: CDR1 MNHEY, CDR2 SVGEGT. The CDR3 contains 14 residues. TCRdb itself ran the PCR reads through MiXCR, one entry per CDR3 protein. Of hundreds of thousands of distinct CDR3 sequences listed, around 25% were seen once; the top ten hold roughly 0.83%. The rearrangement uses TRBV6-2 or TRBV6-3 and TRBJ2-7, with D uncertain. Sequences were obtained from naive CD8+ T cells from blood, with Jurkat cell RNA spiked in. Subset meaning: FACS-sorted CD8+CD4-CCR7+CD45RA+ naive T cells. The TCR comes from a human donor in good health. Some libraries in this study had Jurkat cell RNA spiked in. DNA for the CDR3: TGTGCCAGCAGTTACTCTACTACCGCCTACGAGCAGTACTTC. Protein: CASSYSTTAYEQYF.